The 11 T cell receptor beta chains in this list originate from one sample, sequenced in a study of spatial heterogeneity in lung cancer. Study-wide results and limits: Tumoral mutation counts were tracked by counts of expanded intratumoral alpha and beta TCRs.

As to time point: sample taken at primary tumor resection. No antigens are known for them. Via MiXCR, TCRdb re-called the 5' RACE reads, giving one row per CDR3 protein. The sample holds some 96,000 distinct CDR3 sequences, approximately 4% seen once. The material was lung tumor tissue, obtained at surgery. The receptors here all came from a male donor with early-stage non-small cell lung cancer.

This chain joins TRBV7-9 and TRBJ2-6; 7 positions match TRBD2. Germline assignment: CDR1 SEHNR and CDR2 FQNEAQ (reference sequence). This CDR3 contains 18 residues. The V gene end was trimmed by 5 bases and the J gene end by 3 bases; junction bases not matched to a gene: 13. CDR3 DNA: TGTGCCAGCAGCACCGTAAAGGGAGGGGATAGTGGGGCCAACGTCCTGACTTTC. Translating gives CASSTVKGGDSGANVLTF.

This clonotype was picked up many times. The V and J genes are TRBV29-1 and TRBJ2-5, with D tentatively TRBD2 (6 bases). The CDR3 totals 16 residues. Germline CDR1 is SQVTM and CDR2 is ANQGSEA. V lost 4 bases and J lost 2, with 20 bases in between. The CDR3 loop is CSVVGEQVAGQETQYF. The CDR3 region has the DNA TGCAGCGTTGTGGGGGAACAGGTGGCGGGACAAGAGACCCAGTACTTC.

This clonotype was counted many times. J is TRBJ1-4 and V is TRBV7-9; 8 bases match TRBD1. Germline CDR1 is SEHNR and CDR2 is FQNEAQ (reference sequence). CDR3 size: 17 residues. The V and J ends lost 4 bases and 8 bases, in that order; junction bases with no gene match: 15. The DNA of the CDR3 is TGTGCCAGCAGCTCCACAGGACAGGGAGGACTTAGGGAAAAACTGTTTTTT. This codes for CASSSTGQGGLREKLFF. Complete variable domain (other parts from reference TRBV7-9 and TRBJ1-4): DTGVSQNPRHKITKRGQNVTFRCDPISEHNRLYWYRQTLGQGPEFLTYFQNEAQLEKSRLLSDRFSAERPKGSFSTLEIQRTEQGDSAMYLCASSSTGQGGLREKLFFGSGTQLSVL.

This clonotype was observed at least ten times. V gene TRBV5-4 combines with J gene TRBJ1-1; D gene unclear. The CDR3 sequence is 13 residues long. CDR1 and CDR2 (germline): SGHNT, YYREEE (reference sequence). Trimming removed 0 bases from V and 6 bases from J, with 9 bases in between. Here the CDR3 DNA reads TGTGCCAGCAGCTTGGGGTTAAGGCCTGAAGCTTTCTTT. Translating gives CASSLGLRPEAFF.

Ten or more counts support this clonotype. This chain's CDR3 is CSARDQFGGIGNEQFF. The CDR3 region has the DNA TGCAGTGCTAGAGATCAATTCGGGGGCATAGGCAATGAGCAGTTCTTC. The gene calls are TRBV20-1 and TRBJ2-1; D tentatively fits TRBD1 or TRBD2 (6 bases each). Per germline, CDR1 DFQATT and CDR2 SNEGSKA (reference sequence). The CDR3 consists of 16 residues. Trimming shortened V by 0 bases and J by 6 bases, and 18 bases separated the two germline ends.

This clonotype came up many times. This sequence joins TRBV28 and TRBJ1-1; 10 positions agree with TRBD1. Trimming cost V 6 bases and J 10 bases; bases outside gene matches: 8. Germline CDR1 MDHEN, CDR2 SYDVKM. This CDR3 is built from 13 residues. CDR3 residues: CASSHQGQGVAFF. The CDR3 DNA sequence: TGTGCCAGCAGCCACCAAGGACAGGGGGTAGCTTTCTTT. Filled out from reference TRBV28 and TRBJ1-1, the complete variable domain reads DVKVTQSSRYLVKRTGEKVFLECVQDMDHENMFWYRQDPGLGLRLIYFSYDVKMKEKGDIPEGYSVSREKKERFSLILESASTNQTSMYLCASSHQGQGVAFFGQGTRLTVV.

Only a few counts were recorded for this clonotype. The chain employs TRBV19 and TRBJ2-6; D remains ambiguous. This CDR3 has 15 residues. Trimming removed 3 bases at V and 0 bases at J, with 6 bases between. Germline assignment: CDR1 LNHDA and CDR2 SQIVND (reference sequence). The CDR3 loop reads CASSIGGSGANVLTF. CDR3 DNA: TGTGCCAGTAGTATTGGTGGCTCTGGGGCCAACGTCCTGACTTTC.

This clonotype was recorded at least ten times. The chain is built from TRBV28 and TRBJ1-5; tentative D call: TRBD1 (5 bases). The length of the CDR3 is 14 residues. Trimming took 4 bases from V and 4 from J, leaving 11 bases between them. CDR1 and CDR2 (germline): MDHEN, SYDVKM. The CDR3 spells CASSSRVGNQPQHF. The CDR3 region has the DNA TGTGCCAGCAGTTCCAGGGTTGGGAATCAGCCCCAGCATTTT.

V usage is TRBV12-3 or TRBV12-4 and J usage is TRBJ2-7; TRBD2 aligns across 11 bases. The CDR3 length is 13 residues. V dropped 8 bases and J dropped 4; count of bases not matched to a gene: 4. The CDR3 nucleotides read TGTGCCAGCGCTTTAGCGGGAGGGTACGAGCAGTACTTC. Translated, it gives CASALAGGYEQYF.

This clonotype has a count of ten or more. The V call is TRBV29-1, the J call TRBJ2-5; no definite D call. Germline CDR1 is SQVTM and CDR2 is ANQGSEA. The length of the CDR3 is 13 residues. V lost 0 bases to trimming and J lost 4 bases, with 9 bases between them. CDR3 DNA sequence: TGCAGCGTTGAAGAGGGTAGCAGAGAGACCCAGTACTTC. Its protein product is CSVEEGSRETQYF.

In this sample, this clonotype turned up a few times. J is TRBJ1-5 and V is TRBV4-1; 10 positions agree with TRBD1. The germline gives CDR1 MGHRA, CDR2 YSYEKL. J was trimmed by 6 bases and V by 3 bases; bases with no gene match: 8. The CDR3 covers 16 residues. Here the CDR3 reads CASSQGGTGVLQPQHF. CDR3 DNA: TGCGCCAGCAGCCAGGGGGGGACAGGGGTTCTTCAGCCCCAGCATTTT.